These 24 T cell receptor beta chains came from one sample sequenced in a study of breast tumors, draining lymph nodes, adjacent tissues. Each CDR3 protein is one row after TCRdb ran MiXCR on the multiplex PCR reads. The sample contains about 12,000 distinct CDR3 sequences, about 70% of which appear only once. Sequencing input: tumor-adjacent breast tissue. These receptors all come from a female donor with breast cancer. Some clones in this sample may be carry-over from other donors' samples.

This clonotype is labeled as medium-sized. The rearrangement links TRBV6-6 to TRBJ2-7; 10 bases match TRBD1. From germline, CDR1 is MNHNY and CDR2 SVGAGI (reference sequence). V lost 2 bases to trimming and J lost 5 bases; unmatched junction nucleotides: 3. This CDR3 is 14 amino acids long. CDR3 nucleotide sequence: TGTGCCAGCAGTTACGTGACAGGGGGCAACGAGCAGTACTTC. Protein product: CASSYVTGGNEQYF.

The rearrangement uses TRBV20-1 and TRBJ2-3, with a tentative D call TRBD2 (6 bases). CDR3 length: 14 residues. Trimming removed 1 base from V and 0 bases from J, with 8 bases in between. Germline loops: CDR1 DFQATT, CDR2 SNEGSKA (reference sequence). The CDR3 DNA reads as TGCAGTGCTAGAGGGGGACTCAGCACAGATACGCAGTATTTT. It is translated as CSARGGLSTDTQYF.

V and J are TRBV20-1 and TRBJ2-1; D is unclear. V shed 0 bases and J shed 6 bases, with 9 bases lying between them. The germline gives CDR1 DFQATT, CDR2 SNEGSKA (reference sequence). This CDR3 spans 13 amino acids. The CDR3 loop reads CSARDHSRNEQFF. The DNA for the CDR3 is TGCAGTGCTAGAGACCACAGTCGCAATGAGCAGTTCTTC.

The gene calls are TRBV25-1 and TRBJ2-1, with 8 bases identical to TRBD2. The length of the CDR3 is 16 residues. Per germline, CDR1 MGHDK and CDR2 SYGVNS. Unmatched junction bases numbered 4, after V lost 1 base and J lost 2 bases. Here the CDR3 reads CASSESGGRTYNEQFF. The CDR3, as DNA: TGTGCCAGCAGTGAATCTGGCGGGAGGACCTACAATGAGCAGTTCTTC.

This clonotype occurred many times. This rearrangement joins TRBV10-3 to TRBJ2-1, with D possibly called TRBD1 or TRBD2 (5 bases each). The ends were cut back, 4 bases at V and 4 bases at J, with 20 bases in the middle. The CDR3 consists of 17 residues. CDR1 and CDR2 (germline): ENHRY, SYGVKD. CDR3 region: CAISAPGQSRGYNEQFF. In DNA form, the CDR3 reads TGTGCCATCAGTGCTCCGGGGCAATCACGAGGATACAATGAGCAGTTCTTC.

The rearrangement uses TRBV7-9 and TRBJ2-2; D unresolved. Germline-derived CDR1 and CDR2 are SEHNR and FQNEAQ (reference sequence). Between the trimmed V and J ends, which lost 1 base and 9 bases, there was a span of 6 bases. The length of the CDR3 is 12 residues. The DNA of the CDR3 is TGTGCCAGCAGCTTAGGGTACCGGGAGCTGTTTTTT. It codes for CASSLGYRELFF.

This clonotype was seen ten or more times. This rearrangement joins TRBV18 to TRBJ2-7; 9 bases are a match to TRBD1. Germline assignment: CDR1 KGHSH and CDR2 LQKENI. The CDR3 covers 15 residues. V lost 1 base, J lost 3 bases, and 4 bases stayed unmatched. CDR3 protein: CASSPLGTGNYEQYF. The DNA of the CDR3 is TGTGCCAGCTCACCACTTGGGACAGGGAACTACGAGCAGTACTTC.

This chain links TRBV20-1 with TRBJ1-6; a weak D match, TRBD1 (6 bases). V was pared by 0 bases and J by 0 bases, with 12 bases between. The CDR3 runs 17 residues. Germline values: CDR1 DFQATT, CDR2 SNEGSKA (reference sequence). This CDR3 is CSARDIQGSSYNSPLHF. The CDR3 DNA reads as TGCAGTGCTAGAGATATTCAGGGGAGCTCCTATAATTCACCCCTCCACTTT.

The J gene is TRBJ2-3, the V gene TRBV24-1; maybe TRBD1 (5 bases). Germline loops: CDR1 KGHDR, CDR2 SFDVKD. CDR3 length: 15 residues. Trimming removed 4 bases from V and 3 bases from J, with 13 bases in between. For the CDR3, the DNA is TGTGCCACCAGTGAGGCGTCAGGGTGGACAGATACGCAGTATTTT. Amino acid sequence: CATSEASGWTDTQYF.

The chain employs TRBV11-2 and TRBJ2-7; D assignment may be TRBD1 or TRBD2 (5 bases each). With 4 bases removed from V and 2 bases from J, the gap between germline ends came to 12 bases. The V gene's germline CDR1 is SGHAT and CDR2 FQNNGV. This CDR3 spans 14 amino acids. The CDR3 bases are TGTGCCAGCAGCTCAACTAGGGACGCCTACGAGCAGTACTTC. This codes for CASSSTRDAYEQYF. The variable domain in full, with the rest retrieved from reference TRBV11-2 and TRBJ2-7, is EAGVAQSPRYKIIEKRQSVAFWCNPISGHATLYWYQQILGQGPKLLIQFQNNGVVDDSQLPKDRFSAERLKGVDSTLKIQPAKLEDSAVYLCASSSTRDAYEQYFGPGTRLTVT.

This clonotype was observed once. The chain combines TRBV5-1 with TRBJ2-2; 11 bases agree with TRBD2. The V gene end was trimmed by 1 base and the J gene end by 5 bases; junction bases not matched to a gene: 10. The CDR3 runs to 18 residues. CDR1 is SGHRS and CDR2 is YFSETQ in the germline V gene. CDR3 bases: TGCGCCAGCAGCTTGCCCCCGTGGCTAGCGGGAGGAACCGGGGAGCTGTTTTTT. Translating it yields CASSLPPWLAGGTGELFF.

V gene TRBV7-9 combines with J gene TRBJ2-1; 9 bases agree with TRBD2. From germline, CDR1 is SEHNR and CDR2 FQNEAQ (reference sequence). The length of the CDR3 is 16 residues. The V gene end was trimmed by 8 bases and the J gene end by 0 bases; junction bases not matched to a gene: 8. The CDR3 sequence is CASGSDSGSSYNEQFF. CDR3 DNA: TGTGCCAGCGGCTCCGATAGCGGGAGCTCCTACAATGAGCAGTTCTTC. The full variable domain, with the rest looked up from reference TRBV7-9 and TRBJ2-1, is DTGVSQNPRHKITKRGQNVTFRCDPISEHNRLYWYRQTLGQGPEFLTYFQNEAQLEKSRLLSDRFSAERPKGSFSTLEIQRTEQGDSAMYLCASGSDSGSSYNEQFFGPGTRLTVL.

The V gene is TRBV5-1, the J gene TRBJ2-1; 9 positions match TRBD1. Germline V gene data show CDR1 as SGHRS and CDR2 as YFSETQ. V dropped 0 bases and J dropped 8; count of bases not matched to a gene: 3. The CDR3 extends over 14 amino acids. CDR3 residues: CASSLAGQGYEQFF. CDR3 in DNA: TGCGCCAGCAGCTTGGCGGGACAGGGCTATGAGCAGTTCTTC. Variable domain in full (rest from reference TRBV5-1 and TRBJ2-1): KAGVTQTPRYLIKTRGQQVTLSCSPISGHRSVSWYQQTPGQGLQFLFEYFSETQRNKGNFPGRFSGRQFSNSRSEMNVSTLELGDSALYLCASSLAGQGYEQFFGPGTRLTVL.

This rearrangement joins TRBV5-5 to TRBJ2-7; D uncertain. With 4 bases removed from V and 10 bases from J, the gap between germline ends came to 18 bases. Germline CDR1 and CDR2: SGHKS and YYEKEE (reference sequence). This CDR3 region has 13 residues. As DNA, the CDR3 is TGTGCCAGCAGCGAAGGACCGCCGAAGGAACAGTACTTC. The encoded protein is CASSEGPPKEQYF.

This clonotype has a count of ten or more. The genes are TRBV27 and TRBJ1-5; tentatively, D is TRBD1 (6 bases). The V gene's germline CDR1 is MNHEY and CDR2 SMNVEV (reference sequence). CDR3 length: 13 residues. V dropped 6 bases and J dropped 7 bases, with 13 bases sitting between them. CDR3 loop: CASRGRGAQPQHF. The CDR3 nucleotides read TGTGCCAGCAGGGGTCGGGGGGCACAGCCCCAGCATTTT.

This clonotype was observed at least ten times. A much larger clone differs by one base, so this may be a read error. The chain employs TRBV18 and TRBJ2-7; no definite D call. Trimming removed 3 bases from V and 4 bases from J, with 13 bases in between. There are 14 residues in the CDR3. Germline assignment: CDR1 KGHSH and CDR2 LQKENI. CDR3 bases: TGTGCCAGCTCACCGACCGGATTTGAGTACGAGCAGTACTTC. It specifies CASSPTGFEYEQYF.

This chain links TRBV10-2 with TRBJ2-7; D unresolved. V was trimmed by 6 bases and J by 2 bases, leaving 14 bases between them. Germline V lookup: CDR1 WSHSY, CDR2 SAAADI. The CDR3 consists of 14 residues. DNA for the CDR3: TGCGCCAGCAGCCCAACCTTCGACACCTACGAGCAGTACTTC. Translation gives CASSPTFDTYEQYF.

CDR3 nucleotide sequence: TGTGCCAGCAGCTTTCGTTCAGGGGCCTTGGATGAGCAGTTCTTC. It codes for CASSFRSGALDEQFF. The chain joins TRBV7-3 to TRBJ2-1; perhaps TRBD1 as D (6 bases). CDR3 size: 15 residues. V was cut by 3 bases and J by 8 bases, with 17 bases left in between. Germline CDR1 SGHTA, CDR2 FQGTGA.

This clonotype was picked up one time. The chain links TRBV12-3 or TRBV12-4 to TRBJ2-3; 9 bases match TRBD1. Trimming removed 2 bases from V and 4 bases from J; junction bases left unmatched: 1. The CDR3 loop spans 14 amino acids. DNA of the CDR3: TGTGCCAGCAGTTTAACAGGGGGCTCAGATACGCAGTATTTT. This gives the protein CASSLTGGSDTQYF.

This clonotype was found once. The gene calls are TRBV20-1 and TRBJ1-6; unclear D gene. The germline gives CDR1 DFQATT, CDR2 SNEGSKA (reference sequence). This CDR3 comprises 14 residues. Trimming left V 3 bases short and J 0 bases short, with 6 bases between. CDR3 in amino acids: CSARGSSYNSPLHF. The CDR3, as DNA: TGCAGTGCTAGGGGCAGCTCCTATAATTCACCCCTCCACTTT.

V usage is TRBV30 and J usage is TRBJ2-3; 11 bases are a match to TRBD2. The V and J ends lost 3 bases and 4 bases, in that order; junction bases with no gene match: 3. Germline values: CDR1 GTSNPN, CDR2 SVGIG (reference sequence). CDR3 length: 14 amino acids. The CDR3 here is CAWRRLAGPDTQYF. CDR3 sequence (DNA): TGTGCCTGGAGACGACTAGCGGGACCAGATACGCAGTATTTT.

This clonotype was detected once. V gene TRBV7-2 combines with J gene TRBJ2-1; 9 nucleotides match TRBD2. The trim removed 3 bases at V and 6 bases at J, leaving 6 bases unmatched. This CDR3 has 15 residues. CDR1 and CDR2 from the germline V gene are SGHTA and FQGNSA. CDR3 sequence: CASSLGTSPLNEQFF. The CDR3, as DNA: TGTGCCAGCAGCTTGGGGACTAGCCCCCTCAATGAGCAGTTCTTC.

A few counts support this clonotype. The V call is TRBV6-5, the J call TRBJ2-1, with D tentatively TRBD2 (5 bases). The CDR3 runs 15 residues. V dropped 6 bases and J dropped 0 bases, with 12 bases sitting between them. Germline loops: CDR1 MNHEY, CDR2 SVGAGI. The CDR3 sequence is CASRVAGSSYNEQFF. CDR3 in DNA: TGTGCCAGCAGGGTCGCTGGGAGCTCCTACAATGAGCAGTTCTTC.

This clonotype was detected many times. The chain carries TRBV4-3 and TRBJ2-7, with TRBD1 identical over 9 bases. The CDR3 spans 15 residues. Unmatched junction bases numbered 7, after V lost 2 bases and J lost 5 bases. Looked up from germline, CDR1 is LGHNA and CDR2 is YSLEER. Written as DNA, the CDR3 is TGCGCCAGCAGCCAATCCGGGGACAGGGTCCACGAGCAGTACTTC. Its protein product is CASSQSGDRVHEQYF.